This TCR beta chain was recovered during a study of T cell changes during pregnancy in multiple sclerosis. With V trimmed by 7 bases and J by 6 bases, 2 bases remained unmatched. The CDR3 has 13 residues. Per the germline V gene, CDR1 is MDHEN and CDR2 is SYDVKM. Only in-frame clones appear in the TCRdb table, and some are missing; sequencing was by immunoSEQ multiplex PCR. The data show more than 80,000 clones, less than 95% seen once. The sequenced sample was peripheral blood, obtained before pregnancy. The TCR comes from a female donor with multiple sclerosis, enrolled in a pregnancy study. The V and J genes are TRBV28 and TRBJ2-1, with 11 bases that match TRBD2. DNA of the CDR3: TGTGCCAGCACCACTAGCGGGGGCAATGAGCAGTTCTTC. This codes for CASTTSGGNEQFF.